This T cell receptor beta chain was captured by sequencing in a study of cytotoxic CD8 clonotypes in ibrutinib-treated CLL. Study context: The patients, roughly ten relapsed/refractory and fewer than 16 treatment-naive, included about 18 who were IGHV unmutated.

This table comes from immunoSEQ multiplex PCR, and its TCRdb copy is limited to in-frame clones, with some not included. The sample has tens of thousands of clones, approximately 54% seen once. The sequence was obtained from a human donor with chronic lymphocytic leukemia. The sample here was PBMCs, taken after 12 months of ibrutinib treatment.

CDR3 region: CASKDSGRGDTQYF. The CDR3 DNA reads as TGTGCCAGCAAAGACAGCGGAAGGGGGGATACGCAGTATTTT. The genes are TRBV6-5 and TRBJ2-3; a possible D gene is TRBD1 (6 bases). Trimming shortened V by 7 bases and J by 6 bases, and 17 bases separated the two germline ends. CDR1 and CDR2 (germline): MNHEY, SVGAGI. The length of the CDR3 is 14 residues.